What follows describes a single TCR beta chain. What it recognizes is unknown. This sample is drawn from a study of cytomegalovirus exposure and HLA in healthy donors. Findings of the study overall: Most TCR sequences were uncommon, yet certain public TCRs appeared in many donors. Some TCR beta chains (164 of them) were listed as cytomegalovirus-associated. Specific recognition of CMV antigens was confirmed in vitro for a few chains (all CMV-associated).

Germline trimming cut 1 base from V and 2 bases from J; bases unmatched to any gene: 10. Germline CDR1 and CDR2: SGHNT and YYREEE (reference sequence). The CDR3 has 17 amino acids. The data were produced by immunoSEQ multiplex PCR, yet TCRdb's version contains in-frame clones alone and is incomplete. This sample has roughly 60,000 clones, with roughly 94% found just once. The chain recombines TRBV5-4 with TRBJ2-3; TRBD1 agrees at 7 bases. The sequenced sample consisted of PBMCs. The sequence derives from a woman between 18 and 29 years old in good health and CMV-seropositive. CDR3 sequence: CASSLTGVPSDTDTQYF. The DNA for the CDR3 is TGTGCCAGCAGCTTGACAGGGGTTCCCTCTGACACAGATACGCAGTATTTT. Based on the CDR3 plus reference TRBV5-4 and TRBJ2-3, the full variable domain is ETGVTQSPTHLIKTRGQQVTLRCSSQSGHNTVSWYQQALGQGPQFIFQYYREEENGRGNFPPRFSGLQFPNYSSELNVNALELDDSALYLCASSLTGVPSDTDTQYFGPGTRLTVL.